One sample yielded the 31 T cell receptor beta chains listed below, sequenced in a study of shared clonotypes between healthy human individuals. TCRdb's copy holds only in-frame clones and misses some; the assay was immunoSEQ multiplex PCR. Of around 510,000 clones in the sample, around 96% were seen once. Sequencing used naive CD4+ T cells sorted from blood. Subset here: CD45RA+ positively selected. The source is a woman under 40 in good health.

The J gene is TRBJ1-5, the V gene TRBV28; 8 nucleotides agree with TRBD1. The CDR3 is made up of 15 amino acids. Germline V CDR1 and CDR2: MDHEN, SYDVKM. The V segment lost 5 bases and the J segment 8 bases; nucleotides outside the gene matches: 11. CDR3 residues: CASSIPHRGVKPQHF. The CDR3 nucleotides are TGTGCCAGCAGTATACCCCACAGGGGGGTGAAGCCCCAGCATTTT. The whole variable domain, remainder taken from reference TRBV28 and TRBJ1-5, is DVKVTQSSRYLVKRTGEKVFLECVQDMDHENMFWYRQDPGLGLRLIYFSYDVKMKEKGDIPEGYSVSREKKERFSLILESASTNQTSMYLCASSIPHRGVKPQHFGDGTRLSIL.

The chain links TRBV10-2 to TRBJ1-1, with D possibly matching TRBD1 (6 bases). The CDR3 covers 13 residues. Germline V gene sequence: CDR1 WSHSY, CDR2 SAAADI. The V end was cut by 5 bases, the J end by 1 base, with 8 bases between. The CDR3, as DNA: TGCGCCAGCAGTCTGGGACAGAACACTGAAGCTTTCTTT. Its protein product is CASSLGQNTEAFF.

As regards this clone: Other DNA sequences of this sample code for an identical CDR3. The genes are TRBV5-1 and TRBJ1-1; 7 bases line up with TRBD1. Losses at the gene ends were 0 bases for V and 2 bases for J; bases not matched to a gene: 1. CDR3 size: 14 residues. From germline, CDR1 is SGHRS and CDR2 YFSETQ. The CDR3 loop reads CASSLAGGNTEAFF. For the CDR3, the DNA is TGCGCCAGCAGCTTGGCAGGGGGAAACACTGAAGCTTTCTTT.

The V gene is TRBV19, the J gene TRBJ1-1; 7 positions match TRBD1. Germline lookup yields CDR1 LNHDA and CDR2 SQIVND (reference sequence). Trimming cost V 3 bases and J 0 bases; bases outside gene matches: 1. This CDR3 contains 14 residues. CDR3 nucleotide sequence: TGTGCCAGTAGTATCACAGGGGTGAACACTGAAGCTTTCTTT. Translation gives CASSITGVNTEAFF. Supplemented by reference TRBV19 and TRBJ1-1, the full variable domain reads DGGITQSPKYLFRKEGQNVTLSCEQNLNHDAMYWYRQDPGQGLRLIYYSQIVNDFQKGDIAEGYSVSREKKESFPLTVTSAQKNPTAFYLCASSITGVNTEAFFGQGTRLTVV.

V usage is TRBV18 and J usage is TRBJ1-2; D not resolved. Germline loops: CDR1 KGHSH, CDR2 LQKENI. Deletions cut 5 bases from V and 6 bases from J, with 13 bases between. The CDR3 covers 13 residues. The DNA of the CDR3 is TGTGCCAGCTCAAAGCGGGAGGCCGATGGCTACACCTTC. It specifies CASSKREADGYTF.

V is TRBV11-3 and J is TRBJ2-7, with TRBD2 matching 7 bases. Germline lookup yields CDR1 SGHNT and CDR2 YENEEA. CDR3 length: 13 amino acids. Germline trimming cut 4 bases from V and 7 bases from J; bases unmatched to any gene: 7. Here the CDR3 DNA reads TGTGCCAGCAGCTGGGACGGGAGGCCGGAGCAGTACTTC. It yields the protein CASSWDGRPEQYF. Drawing the rest from reference TRBV11-3 and TRBJ2-7, the complete variable domain is EAGVVQSPRYKIIEKKQPVAFWCNPISGHNTLYWYLQNLGQGPELLIRYENEEAVDDSQLPKDRFSAERLKGVDSTLKIQPAELGDSAVYLCASSWDGRPEQYFGPGTRLTVT.

V gene TRBV20-1 combines with J gene TRBJ1-4; the D is unclear. Per germline, CDR1 DFQATT and CDR2 SNEGSKA (reference sequence). This CDR3 has 11 amino acids. With 5 bases removed from V and 5 bases from J, the gap between germline ends came to 6 bases. The CDR3 DNA sequence: TGCAGTGCTCGGGGAAATGAAAAACTGTTTTTT. Translated: CSARGNEKLFF.

The chain links TRBV5-1 to TRBJ2-5; D is uncertain. V lost 2 bases, J lost 11 bases, and 10 bases lay in between. This CDR3 comprises 11 residues. Germline V gene data show CDR1 as SGHRS and CDR2 as YFSETQ. CDR3 DNA sequence: TGCGCCAGCAGCTTAGGACCGGAACAGTACTTC. Translation: CASSLGPEQYF.

The chain employs TRBV5-1 and TRBJ2-3, with TRBD2 matching over 9 bases. Germline CDR1 SGHRS, CDR2 YFSETQ. The ends lost 0 bases at V and 1 base at J; junction bases unmatched: 3. The CDR3 is made up of 16 amino acids. The CDR3 DNA reads as TGCGCCAGCAGCTTGGGCTCTAGCGGGGGCACAGATACGCAGTATTTT. Translating gives CASSLGSSGGTDTQYF.

J is TRBJ1-1 and V is TRBV28, with 7 bases matching TRBD1. The germline V gene encodes CDR1 MDHEN and CDR2 SYDVKM. CDR3 length equals 13 residues. V shed 8 bases and J 0 bases; nucleotides not matched to a gene: 3. The CDR3 reads CASRDSLNTEAFF. The CDR3 DNA reads TGTGCCAGCCGGGACAGCTTGAACACTGAAGCTTTCTTT.

Notes on this clone: Other DNA sequences in this specimen translate into the identical CDR3. The chain combines TRBV5-1 with TRBJ1-1; perhaps TRBD1 as D (5 bases). The CDR3 contains 14 residues. CDR1 and CDR2 (germline): SGHRS, YFSETQ. V lost 4 bases, J lost 1 base, and 11 bases lay in between. The DNA of the CDR3 is TGCGCCAGCAGCCCCGGGACGGAGAACACTGAAGCTTTCTTT. Its protein is CASSPGTENTEAFF.

The chain couples TRBV7-8 to TRBJ1-2; no clear D. Germline V gene data show CDR1 as SGHVS and CDR2 as FQNEAQ. The CDR3 consists of 12 residues. The ends were cut back, 5 bases at V and 6 bases at J, with 10 bases in the middle. The chain's CDR3 is CASSLGGHGYTF. In nucleotides, the CDR3 is TGTGCCAGCAGCCTAGGCGGACATGGCTACACCTTC.

This clone was observed a single time. The genes are TRBV5-1 and TRBJ2-2; D unresolved. This CDR3 contains 13 residues. Trimming shortened V by 2 bases and J by 6 bases, and 8 bases separated the two germline ends. Germline CDR1 SGHRS, CDR2 YFSETQ. For the CDR3, the DNA is TGCGCCAGCAGCTTCCCAGGATCCGGGGAGCTGTTTTTT. Protein sequence: CASSFPGSGELFF.

This clone was recorded only once. V is TRBV4-1 and J is TRBJ2-5, with 13 nucleotides matching TRBD2. The CDR3 loop spans 16 amino acids. Germline V lookup: CDR1 MGHRA, CDR2 YSYEKL. The ends lost 7 bases at V and 1 base at J; junction bases unmatched: 6. CDR3: CASTLGLAGVQETQYF. Here the CDR3 DNA reads TGCGCCAGCACCCTAGGACTAGCGGGAGTCCAAGAGACCCAGTACTTC.

The genes are TRBV28 and TRBJ2-7; TRBD1 or TRBD2 may be the D gene (5 bases each). CDR1 and CDR2 (germline): MDHEN, SYDVKM. V gave up 6 bases and J gave up 6 bases, with 18 bases separating them. The CDR3 loop spans 14 amino acids. The CDR3 nucleotides are TGTGCCAGCAGCACCGGGACGGCGACCTTCGAGCAGTACTTC. The encoded protein is CASSTGTATFEQYF.

V gene TRBV5-4 combines with J gene TRBJ1-1; perhaps TRBD1 as D (5 bases). Trimming removed 1 base at V and 1 base at J, with 11 bases between. The germline V gene has CDR1 SGHNT and CDR2 YYREEE (reference sequence). This CDR3 contains 15 residues. The CDR3 coding sequence is TGTGCCAGCAGCTTGTTCGACAGACCGAACACTGAAGCTTTCTTT. Its protein is CASSLFDRPNTEAFF.

This rearrangement joins TRBV2 to TRBJ1-2; tentatively, D is TRBD1 (5 bases). Deletions cut 4 bases from V and 7 bases from J, with 13 bases between. The CDR3 contains 13 residues. CDR1 and CDR2 from the germline V gene are SNHLY and FYNNEI. Here the CDR3 reads CASSVQGVGGYTF. The CDR3, as DNA: TGTGCCAGCAGTGTTCAGGGTGTGGGTGGCTACACCTTC.

The chain is built from TRBV19 and TRBJ2-3, with D possibly matching TRBD1 (5 bases). The CDR3 consists of 12 residues. The V and J ends lost 6 bases and 6 bases respectively, with 10 bases between them. Germline V gene data show CDR1 as LNHDA and CDR2 as SQIVND (reference sequence). The CDR3 DNA is TGTGCCAGTAGCAGACACAGGGATACGCAGTATTTT. Translation: CASSRHRDTQYF.

The chain is built from TRBV2 and TRBJ2-7; D is unresolved. The CDR3 is made up of 11 amino acids. Trimming took 7 bases from V and 7 from J, leaving 11 bases between them. Germline CDR1 and CDR2: SNHLY and FYNNEI. The CDR3 protein is CASTPAVEQYF. For the CDR3, the DNA is TGTGCCAGCACCCCCGCAGTTGAGCAGTACTTC.

As concerns this clone: Other DNA sequences within the sample encode an identical CDR3. The chain carries TRBV19 and TRBJ2-1, with D perhaps TRBD2 (6 bases). The CDR3 totals 14 residues. V was pared by 3 bases and J by 2 bases, with 8 bases between. Germline CDR1 LNHDA, CDR2 SQIVND (reference sequence). The CDR3 nucleotides read TGTGCCAGTAGTATTGGGAGGACCTACAATGAGCAGTTCTTC. Translation: CASSIGRTYNEQFF.

The J gene is TRBJ1-4, the V gene TRBV5-1; possibly TRBD1 for D (5 bases). The germline V and J ends were trimmed by 2 bases and 7 bases, with 12 bases remaining between them. Germline lookup yields CDR1 SGHRS and CDR2 YFSETQ. This CDR3 spans 14 amino acids. The CDR3: CASSFGGEGEKLFF. The CDR3 region has the DNA TGCGCCAGCAGCTTCGGGGGAGAAGGTGAAAAACTGTTTTTT.

The gene calls are TRBV5-1 and TRBJ2-1; a weak D match, TRBD2 (6 bases). This CDR3 spans 16 amino acids. The V gene's germline CDR1 is SGHRS and CDR2 YFSETQ. V lost 2 bases, J lost 6 bases, and 18 bases lay in between. The DNA for the CDR3 is TGCGCCAGCAGCTTTGGGGTCGAGCGGGCGGGCAATGAGCAGTTCTTC. Residues: CASSFGVERAGNEQFF. The full variable domain, its missing parts supplied by reference TRBV5-1 and TRBJ2-1, is KAGVTQTPRYLIKTRGQQVTLSCSPISGHRSVSWYQQTPGQGLQFLFEYFSETQRNKGNFPGRFSGRQFSNSRSEMNVSTLELGDSALYLCASSFGVERAGNEQFFGPGTRLTVL.

J is TRBJ2-1 and V is TRBV15, with D maybe TRBD2 (6 bases). The V and J ends lost 0 bases and 4 bases respectively, with 10 bases between them. There are 15 residues in the CDR3. Germline CDR1 reads LNHNV; CDR2 reads YYDKDF (reference sequence). CDR3 nucleotide sequence: TGTGCCACCAGCAGAGAGTGGGACTTATACAATGAGCAGTTCTTC. Protein: CATSREWDLYNEQFF.

This sequence joins TRBV5-4 and TRBJ2-3; 13 bases are shared with TRBD2. Germline lookup yields CDR1 SGHNT and CDR2 YYREEE (reference sequence). V shed 5 bases and J 2 bases; nucleotides not matched to a gene: 14. The CDR3 runs to 19 residues. Written as DNA, the CDR3 is TGTGCCAGCAGTCAGAGCGCGGCGGGACTAGCGGGAAACACAGATACGCAGTATTTT. It encodes CASSQSAAGLAGNTDTQYF.

This clone has a single count. V usage is TRBV7-2 and J usage is TRBJ2-2; D is perhaps TRBD1 or TRBD2 (6 bases each). Trimming shortened V by 5 bases and J by 4 bases, and 14 bases separated the two germline ends. Looked up from germline, CDR1 is SGHTA and CDR2 is FQGNSA. The CDR3 consists of 15 residues. The CDR3, as DNA: TGTGCCAGCAGCGGCGGGACAAGAGTCACCGGGGAGCTGTTTTTT. Its translation: CASSGGTRVTGELFF.

This sequence joins TRBV15 and TRBJ2-5, with D hard to call. V was shortened by 0 bases and J by 2 bases, with 10 bases between the two germline ends. The CDR3 is made up of 15 amino acids. Per the germline V gene, CDR1 is LNHNV and CDR2 is YYDKDF (reference sequence). The CDR3 DNA is TGTGCCACCAGCAGAGAGGAGTGGAGACAAGAGACCCAGTACTTC. As protein: CATSREEWRQETQYF. Supplemented by reference TRBV15 and TRBJ2-5, the full variable domain reads DAMVIQNPRYQVTQFGKPVTLSCSQTLNHNVMYWYQQKSSQAPKLLFHYYDKDFNNEADTPDNFQSRRPNTSFCFLDIRSPGLGDTAMYLCATSREEWRQETQYFGPGTRLLVL.

The V gene is TRBV6-5, the J gene TRBJ1-3, with D possibly being TRBD1 (6 bases). Germline V gene data show CDR1 as MNHEY and CDR2 as SVGAGI. The CDR3 contains 15 residues. Between the trimmed V and J ends, which lost 2 bases and 0 bases, there was a span of 8 bases. CDR3 residues: CASSYRGSSGNTIYF. CDR3 sequence (DNA): TGTGCCAGCAGTTACAGGGGGAGCTCTGGAAACACCATATATTTT.

V usage is TRBV7-6 and J usage is TRBJ2-7; D is uncertain. Germline V gene data show CDR1 as SGHVS and CDR2 as FNYEAQ. This CDR3 region has 12 residues. The ends were cut back, 5 bases at V and 6 bases at J, with 11 bases in the middle. The CDR3 loop is CASSLLAFEQYF. As DNA, the CDR3 is TGTGCCAGCAGCCTACTGGCGTTCGAGCAGTACTTC. Looking up the rest from reference TRBV7-6 and TRBJ2-7 gives the full variable domain: GAGVSQSPRYKVTKRGQDVALRCDPISGHVSLYWYRQALGQGPEFLTYFNYEAQQDKSGLPNDRFSAERPEGSISTLTIQRTEQRDSAMYRCASSLLAFEQYFGPGTRLTVT.

V is TRBV7-9 and J is TRBJ2-3, with D tentatively TRBD2 (6 bases). V shed 1 base and J shed 1 base, with 15 bases lying between them. The CDR3 is made up of 17 amino acids. Germline V gives CDR1 SEHNR, CDR2 FQNEAQ (reference sequence). The CDR3 is CASSLGKTSSGTDTQYF. In DNA, the CDR3 is TGTGCCAGCAGCTTAGGGAAGACTAGTTCCGGCACAGATACGCAGTATTTT. Combining the CDR3 with reference TRBV7-9 and TRBJ2-3 gives the whole variable domain DTGVSQNPRHKITKRGQNVTFRCDPISEHNRLYWYRQTLGQGPEFLTYFQNEAQLEKSRLLSDRFSAERPKGSFSTLEIQRTEQGDSAMYLCASSLGKTSSGTDTQYFGPGTRLTVL.

This chain uses TRBV11-2 with TRBJ2-7, with D possibly TRBD2 on 6 matching bases. The CDR3 runs to 13 residues. V lost 4 bases, J lost 5 bases, and 12 bases lay in between. Germline CDR1 is SGHAT and CDR2 is FQNNGV. CDR3: CASSSRLGHEQYF. The CDR3 coding sequence is TGTGCCAGCAGCTCCAGACTAGGGCACGAGCAGTACTTC.

The rearrangement joins TRBV28 to TRBJ2-5; 11 bases are a match to TRBD2. V dropped 8 bases and J dropped 1; count of bases not matched to a gene: 9. CDR3 length: 16 residues. CDR1 is MDHEN, CDR2 SYDVKM, per germline. The CDR3 DNA is TGTGCCAGCGCAAGTAGCGGGAGGGGAGTCCAAGAGACCCAGTACTTC. This encodes CASASSGRGVQETQYF.